The T cell receptor beta chain described here comes from a study of molecular identifiers for immune sequencing clone quantification. CDR3 size: 15 residues. V lost 0 bases and J 0 bases, leaving 8 bases between the germline ends. Germline CDR1 reads LGHNA; CDR2 reads YSLEER. TCRdb ran MiXCR on the PCR reads and lists one entry per CDR3 protein. The sample holds about half a million distinct CDR3 sequences; about a fifth are singletons and the top ten take about 0.84%. This clonotype was seen many times. V and J are TRBV4-3 and TRBJ1-1, with D perhaps matching TRBD1 (6 bases). The specimen was naive CD8+ T cells from blood, with Jurkat cell RNA spiked in. Subset indicated: FACS-sorted CD8+CD4-CCR7+CD45RA+ naive T cells. This TCR derives from a human donor in good health. Some libraries in this study had Jurkat cell RNA spiked in. This chain's CDR3 is CASSQDRGMNTEAFF. CDR3 nucleotides: TGCGCCAGCAGCCAAGACAGGGGCATGAACACTGAAGCTTTCTTT.